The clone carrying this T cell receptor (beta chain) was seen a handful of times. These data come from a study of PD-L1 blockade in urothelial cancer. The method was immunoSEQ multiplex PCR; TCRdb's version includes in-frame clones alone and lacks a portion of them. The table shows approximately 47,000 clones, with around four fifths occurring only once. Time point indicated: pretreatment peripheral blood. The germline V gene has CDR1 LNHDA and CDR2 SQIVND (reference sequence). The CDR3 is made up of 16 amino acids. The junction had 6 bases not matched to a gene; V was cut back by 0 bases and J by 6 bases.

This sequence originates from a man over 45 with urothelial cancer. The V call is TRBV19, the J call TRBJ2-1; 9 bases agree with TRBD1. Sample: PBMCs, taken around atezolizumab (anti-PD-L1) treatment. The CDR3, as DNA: TGTGCCAGTAGTATAGATCTGAGGACAGGGGCCAATGAGCAGTTCTTC. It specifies CASSIDLRTGANEQFF.